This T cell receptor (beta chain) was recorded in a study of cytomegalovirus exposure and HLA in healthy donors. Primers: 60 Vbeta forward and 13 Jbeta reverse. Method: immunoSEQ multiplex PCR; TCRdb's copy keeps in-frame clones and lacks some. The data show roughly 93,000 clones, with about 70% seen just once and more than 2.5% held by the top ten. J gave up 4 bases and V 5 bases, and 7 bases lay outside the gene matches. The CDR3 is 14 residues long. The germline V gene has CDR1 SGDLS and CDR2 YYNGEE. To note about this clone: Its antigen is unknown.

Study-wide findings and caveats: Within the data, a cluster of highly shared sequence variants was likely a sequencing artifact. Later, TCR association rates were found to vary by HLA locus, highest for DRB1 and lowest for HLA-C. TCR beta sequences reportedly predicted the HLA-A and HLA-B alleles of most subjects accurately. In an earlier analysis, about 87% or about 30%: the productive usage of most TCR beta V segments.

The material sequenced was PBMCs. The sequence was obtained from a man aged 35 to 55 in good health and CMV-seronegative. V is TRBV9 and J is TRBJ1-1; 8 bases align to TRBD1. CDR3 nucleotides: TGTGCCAGCAGACCAGAAACAGGGGGCACTGAAGCTTTCTTT. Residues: CASRPETGGTEAFF.